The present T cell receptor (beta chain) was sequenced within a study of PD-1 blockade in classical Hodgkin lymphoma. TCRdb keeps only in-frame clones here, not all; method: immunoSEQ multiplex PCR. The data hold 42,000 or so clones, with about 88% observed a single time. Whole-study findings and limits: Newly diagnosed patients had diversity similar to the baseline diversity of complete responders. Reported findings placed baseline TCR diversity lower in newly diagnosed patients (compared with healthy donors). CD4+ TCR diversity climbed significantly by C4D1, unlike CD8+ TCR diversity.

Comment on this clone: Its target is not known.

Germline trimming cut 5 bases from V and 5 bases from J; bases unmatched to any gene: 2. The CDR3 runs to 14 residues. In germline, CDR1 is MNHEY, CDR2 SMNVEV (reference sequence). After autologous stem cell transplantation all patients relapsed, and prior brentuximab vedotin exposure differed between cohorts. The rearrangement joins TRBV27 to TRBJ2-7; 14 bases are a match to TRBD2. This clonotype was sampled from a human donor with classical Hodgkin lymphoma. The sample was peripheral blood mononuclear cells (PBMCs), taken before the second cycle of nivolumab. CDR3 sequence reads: CASSGLAGGHEQYF. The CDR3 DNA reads TGTGCCAGCAGTGGACTAGCGGGAGGCCACGAGCAGTACTTC.